This T cell receptor beta chain was obtained from a study of cytotoxic CD8 clonotypes in ibrutinib-treated CLL. Study-level background: The patient breakdown showed 11 relapsed/refractory and around 16 treatment-naive cases, with 17 to 18 IGHV unmutated. Once treatment had gone on for a median of 12 months, range 6 to 36, response samples were drawn. Study findings and constraints: Clonality increased with ibrutinib response but returned toward baseline at progression.

Extraction of roughly 2 micrograms of genomic DNA from cryopreserved PBMCs supplied material for TCR beta libraries. Sequencing was performed with immunoSEQ multiplex PCR; in TCRdb, only in-frame clones are kept and a portion is missing. The table has over 200,000 clones, about three quarters seen once; the top ten hold approximately 6.3%. The V and J ends lost 3 bases and 9 bases, in that order; junction bases with no gene match: 6. The CDR3 has 13 amino acids. This clone was picked up many times. What it binds is not known. This TCR came from a human donor with chronic lymphocytic leukemia. The chain combines TRBV23-1 with TRBJ1-2, with 8 bases that match TRBD1. Being an ORF, TRBV23-1 has a function that is uncertain. The sample here was PBMCs, taken after 12 months of ibrutinib treatment. CDR3 residues: CASSQRTGMSYTF. CDR3 coding DNA: TGCGCCAGCAGTCAGCGGACAGGGATGAGCTACACCTTC.